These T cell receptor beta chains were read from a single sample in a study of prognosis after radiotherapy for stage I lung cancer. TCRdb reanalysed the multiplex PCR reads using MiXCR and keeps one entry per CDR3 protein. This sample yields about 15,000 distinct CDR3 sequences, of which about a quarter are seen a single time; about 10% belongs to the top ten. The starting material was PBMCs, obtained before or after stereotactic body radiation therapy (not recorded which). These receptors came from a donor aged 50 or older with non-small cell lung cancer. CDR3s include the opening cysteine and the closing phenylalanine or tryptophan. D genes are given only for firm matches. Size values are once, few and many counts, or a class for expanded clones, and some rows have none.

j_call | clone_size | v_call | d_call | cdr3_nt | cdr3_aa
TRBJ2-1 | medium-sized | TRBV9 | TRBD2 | TGTGCCAGCAGCCAGACTAGCCTTTACAATGAGCAGTTCTTC | CASSQTSLYNEQFF
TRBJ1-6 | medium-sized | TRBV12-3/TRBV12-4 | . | TGTGCCAGCACCGACAGGAGCTCCTATAATTCACCCCTCCACTTT | CASTDRSSYNSPLHF
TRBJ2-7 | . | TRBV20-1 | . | TGCAGTGCTAGAGCGGAGGGGGAGTTATCCTACGAGCAGTACTTC | CSARAEGELSYEQYF
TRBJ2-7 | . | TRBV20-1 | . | TGCAGTGCTAGAGACAGTAAGCGAGGGGAGCAGTACTTC | CSARDSKRGEQYF
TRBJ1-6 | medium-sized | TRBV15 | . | TGTGCCACCAGCAGAGGGGTTGGAGGCGATTCACCCCTCCACTTT | CATSRGVGGDSPLHF
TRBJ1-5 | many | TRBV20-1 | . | TGCAGTGCTATAGGGACTGACAATCAGCCCCAGCATTTT | CSAIGTDNQPQHF
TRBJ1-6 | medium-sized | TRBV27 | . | TGTGCCAGCAGTGGGGGGCCGGGTTGGAATTCACCCCTCCACTTT | CASSGGPGWNSPLHF
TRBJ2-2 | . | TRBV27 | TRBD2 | TGTGCCAGTTTGCTCGGTAGCGGGAAGGACACCGGGGAGCTGTTTTTT | CASLLGSGKDTGELFF
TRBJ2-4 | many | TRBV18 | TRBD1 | TGTGCCAGCTCACCAATGGACAGGGGAAACATTCAGTACTTC | CASSPMDRGNIQYF
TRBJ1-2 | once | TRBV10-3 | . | TGTGCCATCACCGGGCATTGGCGGTTTAATTATGGCTACACCTTC | CAITGHWRFNYGYTF
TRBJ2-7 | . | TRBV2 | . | TGTCCCAGCTCGGGAGCATACGAGCATTACTTC | CPSSGAYEHYF
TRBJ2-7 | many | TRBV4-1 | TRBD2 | TGCGCCAGCAGCCCGGGGCTATTGCGGGAGAAGACCGATCGGGAGCAGTACTTC | CASSPGLLREKTDREQYF
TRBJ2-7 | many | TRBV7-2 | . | TGTGCCAGCAACTTAGCTGGCAGCCTCTCCTGGGAGCAGTACTTC | CASNLAGSLSWEQYF
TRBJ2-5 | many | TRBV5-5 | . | TGTGCCAGCAGCTTGGAAGGGGGACACAGCAAAGAGACCCAGTACTTC | CASSLEGGHSKETQYF
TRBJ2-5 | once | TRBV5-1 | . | TGCGCCGGCAGCGCGGACTGGGCCCAAGAGACCCAGTACTTC | CAGSADWAQETQYF
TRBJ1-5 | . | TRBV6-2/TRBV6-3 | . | TGTGCAAGCAGGCGAGGCGTTCAGCACCAGCATTTT | CASRRGVQHQHF
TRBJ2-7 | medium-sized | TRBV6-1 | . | TGTGCCAGCAGTAACCAGGGGGGGTGGTACGAGCAGTACTTC | CASSNQGGWYEQYF
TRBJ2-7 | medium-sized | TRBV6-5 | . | TGTGCCAGCAGTTATTCCACAGGATACGAGCAGTACTTC | CASSYSTGYEQYF
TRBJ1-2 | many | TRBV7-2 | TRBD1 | TGTGCCAGCAGCTTTCGACAGGGGCAGGGCTACACCTTC | CASSFRQGQGYTF
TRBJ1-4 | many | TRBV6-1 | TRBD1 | TGTGCCTGTAATAGCCAGGGGGCCCCTAATGAAAAACTGTTTTTT | CACNSQGAPNEKLFF
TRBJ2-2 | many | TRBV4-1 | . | TGCGCCAGCAGCCAAGATGGGGGGGCGCCTGGGGAGCTGTTTTTT | CASSQDGGAPGELFF
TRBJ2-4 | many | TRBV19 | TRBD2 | TGTGCCAGTAGTCTCGGGAGGGTCGGAAACATTCAGTACTTC | CASSLGRVGNIQYF
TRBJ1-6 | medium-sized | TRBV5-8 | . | TGTGCCAGCAGCGATTACATCATTAACGGTTCACCCCTCCACTTT | CASSDYIINGSPLHF
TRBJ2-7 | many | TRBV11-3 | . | TGTGCCAGCAGCTCAGGTGGGGCTACCACCTCCTACGAGCAGTACTTC | CASSSGGATTSYEQYF
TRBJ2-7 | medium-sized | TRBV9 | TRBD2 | TGTGCCAGCAGCTCCGGGACTAGTCTCTCCGAGCAGTACTTC | CASSSGTSLSEQYF
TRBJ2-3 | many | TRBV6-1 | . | TGTGCCAGCAGTACCGACACAGATACGCAGTATTTT | CASSTDTDTQYF
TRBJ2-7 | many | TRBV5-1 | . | TGCGCCAGCCGCCTCGGGTACGAGCAGTACTTC | CASRLGYEQYF
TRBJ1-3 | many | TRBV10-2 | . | TGCGCCAGCAGTGAGACCGCCAGGGGTCGTAACACCATATATTTT | CASSETARGRNTIYF